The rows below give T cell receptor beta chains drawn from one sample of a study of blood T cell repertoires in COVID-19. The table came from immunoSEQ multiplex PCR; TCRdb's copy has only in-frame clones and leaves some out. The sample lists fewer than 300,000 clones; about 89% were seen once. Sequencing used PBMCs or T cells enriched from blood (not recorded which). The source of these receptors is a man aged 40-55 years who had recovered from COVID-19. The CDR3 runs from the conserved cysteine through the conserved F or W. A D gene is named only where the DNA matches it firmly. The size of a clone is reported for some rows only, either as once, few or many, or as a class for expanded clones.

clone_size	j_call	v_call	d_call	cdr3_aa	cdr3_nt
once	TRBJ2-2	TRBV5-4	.	CASSLTGSGGIGTGELFF	TGTGCCAGCAGCTTAACAGGCTCTGGTGGGATCGGCACCGGGGAGCTGTTTTTT
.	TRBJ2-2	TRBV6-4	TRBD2	CASSELAGVTGELFF	TGTGCCAGCAGTGAGCTAGCGGGAGTCACCGGGGAGCTGTTTTTT
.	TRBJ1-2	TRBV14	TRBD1	CASSQGTGGAGNYGYTF	TGTGCCAGCAGCCAGGGGACAGGGGGCGCGGGGAACTATGGCTACACCTTC
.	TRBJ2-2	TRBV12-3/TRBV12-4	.	CASSLSPGELFF	TGTGCCAGCAGTTTAAGCCCCGGGGAGCTGTTTTTT
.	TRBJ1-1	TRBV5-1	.	CASSLSSAGNAFF	TGCGCCAGCAGCTTGTCTTCGGCCGGGAATGCTTTCTTT
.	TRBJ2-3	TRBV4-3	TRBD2	CASSQDRIRASGSADTQYF	TGCGCCAGCAGCCAAGATAGGATCCGGGCTAGCGGGAGCGCAGATACGCAGTATTTT
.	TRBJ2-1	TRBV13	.	CASSLLTGDYNEQFF	TGTGCCAGCAGCTTACTTACGGGAGACTACAATGAGCAGTTCTTC
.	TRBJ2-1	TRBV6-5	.	CASIRAESSYNEQFF	TGTGCCAGCATTAGAGCGGAGAGCTCCTACAATGAGCAGTTCTTC
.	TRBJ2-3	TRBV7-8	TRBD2	CASSLVVGGSGKTDTQYF	TGTGCCAGCAGCTTAGTTGTGGGGGGTAGCGGGAAAACAGATACGCAGTATTTT
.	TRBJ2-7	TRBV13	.	CASSPPDGSSYEQYF	TGTGCCAGCAGCCCACCGGACGGGAGCTCCTACGAGCAGTACTTC
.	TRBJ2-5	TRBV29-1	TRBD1	CSAGTGVQETQYF	TGCAGCGCAGGGACAGGGGTGCAAGAGACCCAGTACTTC
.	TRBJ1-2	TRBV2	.	CASSEALRWQMERGYTF	TGTGCCAGCAGTGAAGCGCTTCGGTGGCAGATGGAGCGCGGCTACACCTTC
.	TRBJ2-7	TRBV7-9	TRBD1	CASSFENSGTEYEQYF	TGTGCCAGCAGCTTCGAAAACTCCGGGACAGAATACGAGCAGTACTTC
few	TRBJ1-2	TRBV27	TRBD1	CASSASGGGYTF	TGTGCCAGCAGTGCTTCAGGGGGCGGCTACACCTTC
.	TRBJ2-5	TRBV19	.	CASSIVGGPRETQYF	TGTGCCAGTAGTATAGTGGGCGGGCCCAGGGAGACCCAGTACTTC
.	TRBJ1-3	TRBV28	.	CASSLPRGGNTIYF	TGTGCCAGCAGTTTACCCAGGGGTGGAAACACCATATATTTT
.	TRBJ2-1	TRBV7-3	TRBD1	CASSLRGGAGTGALNEQFF	TGTGCCAGCAGCTTAAGGGGTGGCGCCGGGACAGGGGCCTTGAATGAGCAGTTCTTC
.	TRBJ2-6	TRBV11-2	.	CASSLVLQGSGANVLTF	TGTGCCAGCAGCTTAGTATTGCAGGGATCCGGGGCCAACGTCCTGACTTTC
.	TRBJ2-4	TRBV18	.	CASSPTPPGKLSLAKNIQYF	TGTGCCAGCTCACCTACGCCCCCAGGGAAACTATCACTAGCCAAAAACATTCAGTACTTC
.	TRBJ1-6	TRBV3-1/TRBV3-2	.	CASSLTFGGNNSPLHF	TGTGCCAGCAGCCTCACCTTCGGGGGAAATAATTCACCCCTCCACTTT
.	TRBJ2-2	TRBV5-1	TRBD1	CASSRVGTENTGELFF	TGCGCCAGCAGCCGGGTCGGGACAGAGAACACCGGGGAGCTGTTTTTT
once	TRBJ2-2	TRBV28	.	CASSTRRVGTPNTGELFF	TGTGCCAGCAGTACCCGCCGGGTAGGGACACCGAACACCGGGGAGCTGTTTTTT
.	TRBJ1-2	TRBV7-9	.	CASSAPDRSNYGYTF	TGTGCCAGCAGCGCCCCGGACAGATCTAACTATGGCTACACCTTC
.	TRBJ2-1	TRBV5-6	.	CASSLALTGNNEQFF	TGTGCCAGCAGCTTGGCCCTCACGGGGAACAATGAGCAGTTCTTC
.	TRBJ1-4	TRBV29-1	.	CSEAGNEKLFF	TGCAGCGAAGCAGGGAATGAAAAACTGTTTTTT
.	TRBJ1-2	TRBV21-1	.	CASSGVQAVRYGYTF	TGTGCCAGCAGTGGCGTCCAGGCCGTTCGATATGGCTACACCTTC
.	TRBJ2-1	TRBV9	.	CASTLGLASSYNEQFF	TGTGCCAGCACCCTAGGCCTAGCGAGCTCCTACAATGAGCAGTTCTTC
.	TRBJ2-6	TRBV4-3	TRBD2	CASSQVVTSGRVYANVLTF	TGCGCCAGCAGCCAAGTCGTAACTAGCGGGAGGGTTTACGCCAACGTCCTGACTTTC
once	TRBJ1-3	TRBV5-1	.	CASSLGDEVVGNTIYF	TGCGCCAGCAGCTTGGGAGATGAGGTTGTAGGAAACACCATATATTTT
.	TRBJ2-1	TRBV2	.	CASSGDSFVDEQFF	TGTGCCAGCAGCGGGGACTCCTTTGTGGATGAGCAGTTCTTC
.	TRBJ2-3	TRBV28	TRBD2	CASSLSGRATDTQYF	TGTGCCAGCAGTTTGAGCGGGAGGGCCACAGATACGCAGTATTTT
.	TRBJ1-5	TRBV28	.	CASSFLLGTRDLSNQPQHF	TGTGCCAGCAGTTTTCTCCTCGGTACGCGGGACCTTAGCAATCAGCCCCAGCATTTT
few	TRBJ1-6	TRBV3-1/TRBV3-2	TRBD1	CASSLPGQGPLF	TGTGCCAGCAGCTTACCGGGACAGGGGCCCCTCTTT
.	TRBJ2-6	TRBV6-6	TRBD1	CASSLARGRTGANVLTF	TGTGCCAGCAGTCTCGCCAGGGGGCGTACCGGGGCCAACGTCCTGACTTTC
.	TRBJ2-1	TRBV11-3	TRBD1	CASSLDLRTGERNEQFF	TGTGCCAGCAGCTTAGATCTTCGGACAGGGGAACGCAATGAGCAGTTCTTC
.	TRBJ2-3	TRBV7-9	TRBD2	CASSPLSGSLPVTQYF	TGTGCCAGCAGCCCTCTTAGCGGGAGTCTACCCGTTACGCAGTATTTT
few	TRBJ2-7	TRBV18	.	CASSPHSYEQYF	TGTGCCAGCTCACCTCACTCCTACGAGCAGTACTTC
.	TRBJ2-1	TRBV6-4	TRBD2	CASSPSPASGSNNEQFF	TGTGCCAGCAGTCCGAGTCCCGCTAGCGGGAGCAACAATGAGCAGTTCTTC
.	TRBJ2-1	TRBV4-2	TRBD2	CASSQARTSGAYNEQFF	TGTGCCAGCAGCCAAGCCCGGACTAGCGGGGCCTACAATGAGCAGTTCTTC
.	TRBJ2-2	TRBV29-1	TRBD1	CSVLGQMNTGELFF	TGCAGCGTGTTGGGACAGATGAACACCGGGGAGCTGTTTTTT
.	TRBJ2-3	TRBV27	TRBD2	CASSYLGTSGRDTQYF	TGTGCCAGCAGTTACCTCGGGACTAGCGGACGAGATACGCAGTATTTT
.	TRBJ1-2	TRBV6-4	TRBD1	CASSAGQGSYGYTF	TGTGCCAGCAGTGCTGGACAGGGGAGCTATGGCTACACCTTC
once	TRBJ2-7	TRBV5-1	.	CASSLAVPGHEQYF	TGCGCCAGCAGCTTGGCTGTCCCAGGGCACGAGCAGTACTTC
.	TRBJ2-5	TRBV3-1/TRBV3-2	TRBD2	CASSQDQTSGETQYF	TGTGCCAGCAGCCAAGACCAGACTAGCGGCGAGACCCAGTACTTC
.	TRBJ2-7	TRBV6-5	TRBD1	CASSPGQGGYEQYF	TGTGCCAGCAGTCCGGGACAGGGGGGATACGAGCAGTACTTC
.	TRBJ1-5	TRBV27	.	CASSLEGLGQPQHF	TGTGCCAGCAGTTTGGAGGGCCTGGGTCAGCCCCAGCATTTT
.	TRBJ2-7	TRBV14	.	CASSPGGRASSYEQYF	TGTGCCAGCAGCCCCGGGGGAAGAGCGAGCTCCTACGAGCAGTACTTC
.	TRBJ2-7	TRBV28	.	CASSSRLTNPYEQYF	TGTGCCAGCAGTTCAAGACTGACTAACCCTTACGAGCAGTACTTC
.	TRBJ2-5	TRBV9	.	CASSAPKANRGLETQYF	TGTGCCAGCAGCGCCCCCAAAGCTAACCGGGGATTGGAGACCCAGTACTTC
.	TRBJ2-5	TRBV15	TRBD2	CATSGHLAGVQETQYF	TGTGCCACCAGCGGTCATCTAGCGGGAGTTCAAGAGACCCAGTACTTC
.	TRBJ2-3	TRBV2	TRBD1	CASRGQGVSTDTQYF	TGTGCCAGTAGGGGCCAGGGGGTAAGCACAGATACGCAGTATTTT
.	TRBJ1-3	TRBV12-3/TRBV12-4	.	CASNRGAGNTIYF	TGTGCCAGCAATCGTGGAGCTGGAAACACCATATATTTT
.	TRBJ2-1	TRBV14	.	CASSQEWAVLHNEQFF	TGTGCCAGCAGCCAAGAATGGGCAGTCCTTCACAATGAGCAGTTCTTC
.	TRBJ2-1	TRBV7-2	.	CASSRSGTRNVESYNEQFF	TGTGCCAGCAGCAGATCCGGGACTCGGAACGTGGAGTCTTACAATGAGCAGTTCTTC
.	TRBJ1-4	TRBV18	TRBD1	CASSPGTGGLTNEKLFF	TGTGCCAGCTCACCAGGGACAGGGGGCCTGACTAATGAAAAACTGTTTTTT
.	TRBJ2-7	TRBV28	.	CASSLRVLGEQYF	TGTGCCAGCAGTTTACGGGTTCTAGGCGAGCAGTACTTC
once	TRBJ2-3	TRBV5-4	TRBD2	CASQKAGGFTDTQYF	TGTGCCAGCCAAAAAGCGGGGGGTTTTACAGATACGCAGTATTTT
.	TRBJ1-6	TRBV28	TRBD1	CASRRDRETSPLHF	TGTGCCAGCAGGAGGGACAGGGAGACTTCACCCCTCCACTTT
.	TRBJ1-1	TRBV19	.	CASSIGAGVGTEAFF	TGTGCCAGTAGTATAGGAGCGGGGGTGGGCACTGAAGCTTTCTTT